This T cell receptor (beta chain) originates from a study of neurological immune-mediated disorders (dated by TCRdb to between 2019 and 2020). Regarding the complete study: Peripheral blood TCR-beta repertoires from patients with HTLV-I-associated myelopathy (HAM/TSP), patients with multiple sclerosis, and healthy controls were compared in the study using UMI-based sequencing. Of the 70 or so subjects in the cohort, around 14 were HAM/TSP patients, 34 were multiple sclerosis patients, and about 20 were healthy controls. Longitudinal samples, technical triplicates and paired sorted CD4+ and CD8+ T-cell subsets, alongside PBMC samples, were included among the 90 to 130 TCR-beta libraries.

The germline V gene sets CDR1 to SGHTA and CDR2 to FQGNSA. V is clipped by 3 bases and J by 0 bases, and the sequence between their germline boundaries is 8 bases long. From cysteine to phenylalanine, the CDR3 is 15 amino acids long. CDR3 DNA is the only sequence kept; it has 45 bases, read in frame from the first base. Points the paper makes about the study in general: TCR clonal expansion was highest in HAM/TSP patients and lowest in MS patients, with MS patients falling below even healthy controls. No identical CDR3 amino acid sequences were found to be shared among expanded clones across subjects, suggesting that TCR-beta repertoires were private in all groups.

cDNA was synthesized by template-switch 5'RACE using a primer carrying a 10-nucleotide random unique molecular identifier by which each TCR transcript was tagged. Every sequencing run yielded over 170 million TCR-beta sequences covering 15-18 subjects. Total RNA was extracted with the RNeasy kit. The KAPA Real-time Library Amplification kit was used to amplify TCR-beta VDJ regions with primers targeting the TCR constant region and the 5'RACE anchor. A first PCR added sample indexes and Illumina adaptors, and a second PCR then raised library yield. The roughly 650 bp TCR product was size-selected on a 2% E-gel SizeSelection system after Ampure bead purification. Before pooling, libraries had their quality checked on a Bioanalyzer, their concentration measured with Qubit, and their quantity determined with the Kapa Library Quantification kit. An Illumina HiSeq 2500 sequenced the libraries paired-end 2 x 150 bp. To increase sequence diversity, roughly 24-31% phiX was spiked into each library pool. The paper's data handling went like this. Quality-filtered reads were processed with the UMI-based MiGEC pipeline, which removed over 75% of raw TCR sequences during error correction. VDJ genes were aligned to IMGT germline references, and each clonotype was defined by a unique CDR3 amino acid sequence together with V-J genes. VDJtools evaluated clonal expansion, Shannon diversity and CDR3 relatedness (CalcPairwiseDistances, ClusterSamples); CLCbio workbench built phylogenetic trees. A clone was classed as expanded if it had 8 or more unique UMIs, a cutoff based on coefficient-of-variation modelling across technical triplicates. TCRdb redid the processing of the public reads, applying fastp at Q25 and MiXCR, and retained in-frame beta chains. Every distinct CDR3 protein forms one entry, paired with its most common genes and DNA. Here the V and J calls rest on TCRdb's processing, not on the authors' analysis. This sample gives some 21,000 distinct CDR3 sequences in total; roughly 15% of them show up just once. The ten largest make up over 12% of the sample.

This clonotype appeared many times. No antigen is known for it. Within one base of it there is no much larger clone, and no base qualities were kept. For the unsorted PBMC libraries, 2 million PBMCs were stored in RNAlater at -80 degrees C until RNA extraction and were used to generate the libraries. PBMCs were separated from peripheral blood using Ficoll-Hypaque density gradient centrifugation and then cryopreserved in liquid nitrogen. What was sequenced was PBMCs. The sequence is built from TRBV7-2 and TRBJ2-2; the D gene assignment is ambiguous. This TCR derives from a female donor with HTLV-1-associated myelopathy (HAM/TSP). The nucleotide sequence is TGTGCCAGCAGCTTTTCTTTGACGAACACCGGGGAGCTGTTTTTT. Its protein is CASSFSLTNTGELFF.